This T cell receptor beta chain was profiled in a study of blood T cell repertoires in COVID-19. At the level of the study: Italy, Spain and the United States were the sources of the convalescent and acute COVID-19 samples. T cells, B-cell-depleted T cells, or PBMCs provided the cDNA or gDNA that served as material.

Trimming cost V 3 bases and J 8 bases, with 11 bases left between them. The CDR3 length is 12 residues. Germline V lookup: CDR1 GTSNPN, CDR2 SVGIG (reference sequence). In the authors' workflow: Using reference gene primer amplification, nucleated cell counts were estimated. Sequencing was performed with immunoSEQ multiplex PCR; in TCRdb, only in-frame clones are kept and a portion is missing. Clone size and V and J calls were adopted from that table, with D and trimming inferred from the DNA. Of some 68,000 clones in the sample, about four fifths were seen once. J is TRBJ1-3 and V is TRBV30; tentative D call: TRBD1 (6 bases). The sequence was collected from a man between 65 and 85 years old with acute or convalescent COVID-19. Sequenced: peripheral blood. The CDR3 DNA is TGTGCCTGGAGCCTCAGGGGAGACACCATATATTTT. This gives the protein CAWSLRGDTIYF. The whole variable domain, filled in from reference TRBV30 and TRBJ1-3, reads SQTIHQWPATLVQPVGSPLSLECTVEGTSNPNLYWYRQAAGRGLQLLFYSVGIGQISSEVPQNLSASRPQDRQFILSSKKLLLSDSGFYLCAWSLRGDTIYFGEGSWLTVV.